This TCR beta chain was recovered during a study of blood T cell repertoires in COVID-19. For the study at large: Samples of COVID-19 (acute and convalescent) were obtained from the United States, Italy and Spain. Nucleic acid was either cDNA or gDNA, and it came from T cells, B-cell-depleted T cells, or PBMCs.

In the original analysis: Estimated nucleated cell counts came from reference gene primer amplification. Data came from immunoSEQ multiplex PCR; TCRdb stores just in-frame clones and leaves some out. V and J calls and clone size are those listed in that table; D and trimming were worked out from the DNA. The table has more than 85,000 clones, 91% seen once. Specimen: peripheral blood. The TCR sequence derives from a man aged 18 to 30 with acute or convalescent COVID-19.

CDR3 protein: CASSHRYFYGYTF. CDR3 in DNA: TGCGCCAGCAGTCATCGGTACTTCTATGGCTACACCTTC. The genes are TRBV23-1 and TRBJ1-2; D gene uncertain. TRBV23-1 is an open reading frame whose function is uncertain. V lost 3 bases to trimming and J lost 4 bases, with 9 bases between them. The CDR3 covers 13 residues.